Below are 10 T cell receptor beta chains sequenced from a single sample in a study of CD8 T cells in Susac syndrome. RNA, at about 0.5 to 1 ug, was reverse transcribed with random hexamers. TCRdb re-called the immunoSEQ multiplex PCR reads through MiXCR, storing one row per CDR3 protein. This sample carries about 210,000 distinct CDR3 sequences, about 94% of them seen once, and the ten largest clones take around 0.15%. The specimen sequenced was CD4+ T cells from PBMCs. The receptors originated from a human donor with Susac syndrome.

The chain's CDR3 is CAWSVRALYGYTF. The CDR3 nucleotides read TGTGCCTGGAGTGTACGTGCCCTCTATGGCTACACCTTC. The chain uses TRBV30 and TRBJ1-2; D is unresolved. Between the trimmed V and J ends, which lost 0 bases and 4 bases, there was a span of 9 bases. The CDR3 runs to 13 residues. CDR1 is GTSNPN, CDR2 SVGIG, per germline (reference sequence).

This sequence joins TRBV7-2 and TRBJ1-1, with 8 bases lining up with TRBD1. V lost 4 bases to trimming and J lost 3 bases; unmatched junction nucleotides: 7. The CDR3 runs 15 residues. In germline, CDR1 is SGHTA, CDR2 FQGNSA. The CDR3 sequence: CASSSPDRVYTEAFF. CDR3 nucleotide sequence: TGTGCCAGCAGCTCCCCGGACAGGGTTTACACTGAAGCTTTCTTT.

This rearrangement joins TRBV12-3 or TRBV12-4 to TRBJ2-1; TRBD2 is a possible D gene (5 bases). The CDR3 contains 16 residues. V lost 3 bases, J lost 5 bases, and 17 bases lay in between. The CDR3 bases are TGTGCCAGCAGTTTGGAGGCGGTGCCAGAGAACAATGAGCAGTTCTTC. Protein product: CASSLEAVPENNEQFF.

This clonotype came up once. The chain has TRBV3-1 and TRBJ2-5; D is ambiguous. The CDR3 is 14 residues long. V gave up 2 bases and J gave up 5 bases, with 12 bases separating them. Germline-derived CDR1 and CDR2 are LGHDT and YNNKEL (reference sequence). The CDR3 region is CASSQHPSDETQYF. CDR3 bases: TGTGCCAGCAGCCAACATCCCAGCGACGAGACCCAGTACTTC.

The chain employs TRBV18 and TRBJ2-6; 10 bases match TRBD1. The CDR3 loop spans 17 amino acids. Germline assignment: CDR1 KGHSH and CDR2 LQKENI. After removal of 1 base from V and 0 bases from J, the junction contained 0 bases not matched to a gene. DNA of the CDR3: TGTGCCAGCTCACCACGGACAGGGGGCTCTGGGGCCAACGTCCTGACTTTC. This encodes CASSPRTGGSGANVLTF.

The V call is TRBV6-2 or TRBV6-3, the J call TRBJ2-3; 11 nucleotides align to TRBD2. The V and J ends lost 4 bases and 6 bases, in that order; junction bases with no gene match: 12. The germline V gene encodes CDR1 MNHEY and CDR2 SVGEGT. The CDR3 runs to 17 residues. The DNA of the CDR3 is TGTGCCAGCAGTTTATTAGCGGGGGGGCCGGTAGTGGATACGCAGTATTTT. Amino acids: CASSLLAGGPVVDTQYF.

The genes are TRBV3-1 and TRBJ1-4; D remains unclear. Deletions cut 7 bases from V and 7 bases from J, with 7 bases between. The germline CDR1 and CDR2 sequences are LGHDT and YNNKEL (reference sequence). CDR3 length: 11 residues. CDR3 sequence (DNA): TGTGCCAGCACCCCAGGTGAAAAACTGTTTTTT. Protein: CASTPGEKLFF.

CDR3 in DNA: TGTGCCAGCAGCCAAGGTGTCGCAGGGGGTCAGCCCCAGCATTTT. Amino acid sequence: CASSQGVAGGQPQHF. The gene calls are TRBV3-1 and TRBJ1-5, with 7 bases aligning to TRBD1. CDR3 length: 15 amino acids. The V segment lost 1 base and the J segment 6 bases; nucleotides outside the gene matches: 6. CDR1 and CDR2 from the germline V gene are LGHDT and YNNKEL (reference sequence).

This chain connects TRBV9 to TRBJ2-3, with 9 bases lining up with TRBD2. CDR1 SGDLS and CDR2 YYNGEE come from the germline V gene. This CDR3 comprises 14 residues. Trimming removed 7 bases from V and 1 base from J; junction bases left unmatched: 4. CDR3 nucleotides: TGTGCCAGCGGTCCTAGCGGGGGCACAGATACGCAGTATTTT. Protein product: CASGPSGGTDTQYF.

The V and J genes are TRBV9 and TRBJ1-5; maybe TRBD1 (6 bases). Germline CDR1 and CDR2: SGDLS and YYNGEE. The CDR3 has 15 amino acids. V lost 3 bases to trimming and J lost 2 bases, with 12 bases between them. CDR3 in DNA: TGTGCCAGCAGCGCACAGGGTGAGGGCAATCAGCCCCAGCATTTT. The encoded protein is CASSAQGEGNQPQHF.